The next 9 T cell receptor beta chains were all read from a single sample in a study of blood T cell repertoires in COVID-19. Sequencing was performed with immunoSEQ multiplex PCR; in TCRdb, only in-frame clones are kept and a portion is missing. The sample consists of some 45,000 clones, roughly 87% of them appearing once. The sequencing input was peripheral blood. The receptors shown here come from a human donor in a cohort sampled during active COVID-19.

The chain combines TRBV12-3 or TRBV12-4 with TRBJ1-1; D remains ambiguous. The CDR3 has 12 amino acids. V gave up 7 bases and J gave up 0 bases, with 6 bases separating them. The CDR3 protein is CASTPMNTEAFF. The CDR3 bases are TGTGCCAGCACCCCCATGAACACTGAAGCTTTCTTT.

DNA of the CDR3: TGCGCCAGCAGCTTGGTAAGAGGGAAGACTGAAGCTTTCTTT. Translation: CASSLVRGKTEAFF. The chain joins TRBV5-1 to TRBJ1-1, with D uncertain. V lost 0 bases and J 5 bases, leaving 11 bases between the germline ends. CDR1 SGHRS and CDR2 YFSETQ come from the germline V gene. This CDR3 contains 14 residues. The variable domain in full, with the rest retrieved from reference TRBV5-1 and TRBJ1-1, is KAGVTQTPRYLIKTRGQQVTLSCSPISGHRSVSWYQQTPGQGLQFLFEYFSETQRNKGNFPGRFSGRQFSNSRSEMNVSTLELGDSALYLCASSLVRGKTEAFFGQGTRLTVV.

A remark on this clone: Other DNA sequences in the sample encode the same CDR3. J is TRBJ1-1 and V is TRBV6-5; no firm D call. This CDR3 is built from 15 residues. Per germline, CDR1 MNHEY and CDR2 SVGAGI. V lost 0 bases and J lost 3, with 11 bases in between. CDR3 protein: CASSYSSGRDTEAFF. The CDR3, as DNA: TGTGCCAGCAGTTACTCGAGCGGCCGCGACACTGAAGCTTTCTTT.

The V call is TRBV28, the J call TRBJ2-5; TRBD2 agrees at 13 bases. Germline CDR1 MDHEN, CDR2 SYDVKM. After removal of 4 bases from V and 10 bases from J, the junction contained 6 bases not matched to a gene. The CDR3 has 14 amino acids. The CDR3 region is CASSSGLAGEVQYF. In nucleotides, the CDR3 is TGTGCCAGCAGTTCAGGACTAGCGGGAGAAGTCCAGTACTTC.

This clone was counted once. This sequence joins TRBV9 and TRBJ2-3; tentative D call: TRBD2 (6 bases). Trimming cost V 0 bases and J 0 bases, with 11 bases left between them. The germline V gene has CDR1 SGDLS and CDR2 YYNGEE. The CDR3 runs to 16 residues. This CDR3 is CASSVGASESTDTQYF. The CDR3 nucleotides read TGTGCCAGCAGCGTAGGGGCTAGCGAGAGCACAGATACGCAGTATTTT.

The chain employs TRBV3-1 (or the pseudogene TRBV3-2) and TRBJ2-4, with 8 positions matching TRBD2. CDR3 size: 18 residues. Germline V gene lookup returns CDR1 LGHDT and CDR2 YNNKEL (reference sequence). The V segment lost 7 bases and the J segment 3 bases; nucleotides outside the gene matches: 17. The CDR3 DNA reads TGTGCCAGCAAGGAGCGGGGGAAACCCGCGGTGGACAAAAACATTCAGTACTTC. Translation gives CASKERGKPAVDKNIQYF.

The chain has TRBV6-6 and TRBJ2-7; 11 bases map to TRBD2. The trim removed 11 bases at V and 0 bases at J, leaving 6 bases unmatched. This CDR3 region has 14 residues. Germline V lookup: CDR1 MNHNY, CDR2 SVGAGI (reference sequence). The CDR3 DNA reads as TGTGCCTGCGAGACTAGCGGGAACTCCTACGAGCAGTACTTC. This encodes CACETSGNSYEQYF.

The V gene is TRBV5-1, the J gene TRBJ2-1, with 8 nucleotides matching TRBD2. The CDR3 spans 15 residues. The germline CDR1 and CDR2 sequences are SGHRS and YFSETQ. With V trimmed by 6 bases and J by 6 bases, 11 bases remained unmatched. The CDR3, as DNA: TGCGCCAGCACTCAGAGCGGGAGCGTAGGCAATGAGCAGTTCTTC. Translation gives CASTQSGSVGNEQFF.

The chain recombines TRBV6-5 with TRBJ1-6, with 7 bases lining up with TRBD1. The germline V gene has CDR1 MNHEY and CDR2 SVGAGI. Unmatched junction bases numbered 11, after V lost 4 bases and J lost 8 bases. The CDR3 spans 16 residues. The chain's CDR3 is CASSFRQGPSYSPLHF. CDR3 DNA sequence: TGTGCCAGCAGTTTTCGACAGGGCCCAAGCTATTCACCCCTCCACTTT.